The 14 T cell receptor beta chains reported below all come from one sample, sequenced in a study of glioma-infiltrating T cells after dendritic cell vaccination. Stated time point: after dendritic cell vaccination, including at tumor progression/relapse. Measured with immunoSEQ multiplex PCR; TCRdb has only the in-frame clones, and not every one. The sample shows 99,000 or so clones, around 90% of them seen only once. The specimen was blood, collected after dendritic cell vaccination. The receptor set was obtained from a human donor with glioblastoma.

The count of this clone is one. The rearrangement links TRBV28 to TRBJ1-2, with 11 bases aligning to TRBD1. Germline V gene sequence: CDR1 MDHEN, CDR2 SYDVKM. V shed 5 bases and J 2 bases; nucleotides not matched to a gene: 10. There are 17 residues in the CDR3. The DNA of the CDR3 is TGTGCCAGCAGTCCGGACAGGGGGCGCAGGTTCAACTATGGCTACACCTTC. This codes for CASSPDRGRRFNYGYTF.

The chain recombines TRBV5-1 with TRBJ2-7, with 7 nucleotides matching TRBD1. V shed 4 bases, J shed 3 bases, and the junction held 10 bases outside the gene matches. The CDR3 spans 15 residues. Germline CDR1 is SGHRS and CDR2 is YFSETQ. The CDR3 coding sequence is TGCGCCAGCAGCGTCAGCCTGGGACAGCTCTACGAGCAGTACTTC. Its protein is CASSVSLGQLYEQYF.

The gene calls are TRBV30 and TRBJ1-4; D is uncertain. V was trimmed by 2 bases and J by 0 bases, leaving 7 bases between them. Germline lookup yields CDR1 GTSNPN and CDR2 SVGIG (reference sequence). The CDR3 is 14 residues long. Here the CDR3 reads CAWSPTATNEKLFF. CDR3 coding DNA: TGTGCCTGGAGTCCGACTGCAACTAATGAAAAACTGTTTTTT.

Here the CDR3 reads CASSPTYNTEAFF. The CDR3 DNA sequence: TGTGCCAGCTCACCCACTTACAACACTGAAGCTTTCTTT. The chain recombines TRBV18 with TRBJ1-1; D gene uncertain. The germline V gene encodes CDR1 KGHSH and CDR2 LQKENI. V lost 3 bases and J 2 bases, leaving 7 bases between the germline ends. The CDR3 has 13 residues.

This clone has more than one count but fewer than ten. DNA of the CDR3: TGTGCCAGCAGGAAACAGGGGATCGCTGAAGCTTTCTTT. This encodes CASRKQGIAEAFF. The chain couples TRBV2 to TRBJ1-1, with 7 bases that match TRBD1. The CDR3 runs to 13 residues. V trimming: 6 bases; J trimming: 6 bases; junction bases outside the gene matches: 7. Per germline, CDR1 SNHLY and CDR2 FYNNEI.

This chain uses TRBV5-1 with TRBJ2-5; possible D gene TRBD2, 6 bases. Trimming removed 0 bases from V and 2 bases from J, with 8 bases in between. CDR3 length equals 14 residues. Germline V CDR1 and CDR2: SGHRS, YFSETQ. Here the CDR3 reads CASSLGSGQETQYF. The DNA for the CDR3 is TGCGCCAGCAGCTTGGGTAGCGGTCAAGAGACCCAGTACTTC.

This rearrangement joins TRBV29-1 to TRBJ1-4; no clear D gene. Trimming pared 1 base from V and 7 bases from J, leaving 10 bases between. Germline V gene data show CDR1 as SQVTM and CDR2 as ANQGSEA. The length of the CDR3 is 13 residues. The CDR3 here is CSVEGAGREKLFF. Written as DNA, the CDR3 is TGCAGCGTTGAAGGGGCAGGCCGTGAAAAACTGTTTTTT.

The genes are TRBV2 and TRBJ1-4; TRBD1 might be the D (6 bases). The germline gives CDR1 SNHLY, CDR2 FYNNEI. This CDR3 has 13 residues. V lost 6 bases to trimming and J lost 8 bases, with 13 bases between them. CDR3 loop: CASRAGVSEKLFF. CDR3 nucleotides: TGTGCCAGCAGAGCAGGGGTATCGGAAAAACTGTTTTTT.

This clone was observed a single time. J is TRBJ1-1 and V is TRBV9; D gene unclear. CDR3 length: 12 residues. Germline V gene sequence: CDR1 SGDLS, CDR2 YYNGEE. V lost 3 bases to trimming and J lost 2 bases, with 5 bases between them. CDR3 protein: CASSGANTEAFF. The DNA for the CDR3 is TGTGCCAGCAGCGGGGCTAACACTGAAGCTTTCTTT.

V gene TRBV6-1 combines with J gene TRBJ2-2; D not certain. V lost 1 base and J lost 7, with 7 bases in between. Per germline, CDR1 MNHNS and CDR2 SASEGT. The CDR3 runs to 13 residues. CDR3 DNA sequence: TGTGCCAGCAGTGAAGTGCACGGCGGGGAGCTGTTTTTT. This gives the protein CASSEVHGGELFF.

This clone was seen only once. This rearrangement joins TRBV14 to TRBJ2-7; 10 bases fit TRBD2. V lost 1 base and J lost 2; bases outside the gene matches: 2. CDR1 is SGHDN, CDR2 FVKESK, per germline. The CDR3 has 15 amino acids. CDR3 in amino acids: CASSQGLAGAYEQYF. In nucleotides, the CDR3 is TGTGCCAGCAGCCAAGGACTAGCGGGTGCCTACGAGCAGTACTTC. The whole variable domain, remainder taken from reference TRBV14 and TRBJ2-7, is EAGVTQFPSHSVIEKGQTVTLRCDPISGHDNLYWYRRVMGKEIKFLLHFVKESKQDESGMPNNRFLAERTGGTYSTLKVQPAELEDSGVYFCASSQGLAGAYEQYFGPGTRLTVT.

The chain recombines TRBV2 with TRBJ2-2; TRBD2 might be the D (6 bases). The germline gives CDR1 SNHLY, CDR2 FYNNEI. This CDR3 has 15 residues. Trimming cost V 3 bases and J 5 bases, with 13 bases left between them. CDR3 protein: CASSESGRYTGELFF. The DNA of the CDR3 is TGTGCCAGCAGTGAGTCCGGGAGATATACCGGGGAGCTGTTTTTT.

The V and J genes are TRBV7-9 and TRBJ1-1, with 10 positions matching TRBD1. Germline trimming cut 6 bases from V and 4 bases from J; bases unmatched to any gene: 8. Germline values: CDR1 SEHNR, CDR2 FQNEAQ (reference sequence). This CDR3 region has 15 residues. CDR3 sequence: CASSPTGGIGTEAFF. CDR3 in DNA: TGTGCCAGCAGTCCGACAGGGGGCATCGGCACTGAAGCTTTCTTT.

V and J are TRBV6-1 and TRBJ1-4; 8 nucleotides match TRBD1. Germline V gene lookup returns CDR1 MNHNS and CDR2 SASEGT. The CDR3 sequence is 13 residues long. V was clipped by 8 bases and J by 8 bases; unmatched bases: 7. The CDR3 protein is CASRTGTGEKLFF. As DNA, the CDR3 is TGTGCCAGCCGGACAGGGACGGGAGAAAAACTGTTTTTT.